Each of the 11 T cell receptor beta chains below was sequenced from the same sample in a study of blood T cell repertoires in COVID-19. Using immunoSEQ multiplex PCR, the repertoire was profiled, and TCRdb retains in-frame clones only, with some absent. This table has around 300,000 clones, 75% to 90% appearing once. Sequencing input: peripheral blood. The receptors were gathered from a woman under 40 who had recovered from COVID-19.

V gene TRBV19 combines with J gene TRBJ2-4, with 7 positions matching TRBD2. This CDR3 spans 16 amino acids. V trimming: 2 bases; J trimming: 3 bases; junction bases outside the gene matches: 7. The germline V gene encodes CDR1 LNHDA and CDR2 SQIVND (reference sequence). In DNA, the CDR3 is TGTGCCAGTAGTATATCGGGGGGTTTGGGCAAAAACATTCAGTACTTC. This translates into CASSISGGLGKNIQYF.

V gene TRBV27 combines with J gene TRBJ2-1; D perhaps matches TRBD2 (5 bases). CDR1 and CDR2 (germline): MNHEY, SMNVEV (reference sequence). This CDR3 is 15 amino acids long. The ends were cut back, 3 bases at V and 4 bases at J, with 13 bases in the middle. The CDR3 loop is CASSFVAEVYNEQFF. CDR3 nucleotides: TGTGCCAGCAGTTTCGTGGCGGAGGTTTACAATGAGCAGTTCTTC.

This clone was recorded once. V usage is TRBV12-1 and J usage is TRBJ1-4; the table calls TRBD1, which could not be checked here. TRBV12-1 constitutes a pseudogene. The CDR3 covers 18 residues. The CDR3: CASSFLQGALTSNEKLFF. CDR3 nucleotide sequence: TGTGCCAGCAGCTTCCTCCAGGGGGCATTAACATCTAATGAAAAACTGTTTTTT.

CDR3 nucleotide sequence: TGCAGTGCTAGTCGGGGGGGTAATCAGCCCCAGCATTTT. Amino acid sequence: CSASRGGNQPQHF. The rearrangement joins TRBV20-1 to TRBJ1-5; D is possibly TRBD1 (5 bases). The V gene lost 3 bases and the J gene lost 4 bases, with 10 bases spanning the gap. Germline CDR1 and CDR2: DFQATT and SNEGSKA (reference sequence). The length of the CDR3 is 13 residues.

The V gene is TRBV30, the J gene TRBJ1-1; D is undetermined. This CDR3 has 11 residues. Per the germline V gene, CDR1 is GTSNPN and CDR2 is SVGIG (reference sequence). The ends were cut back, 0 bases at V and 13 bases at J, with 12 bases in the middle. CDR3 nucleotides: TGTGCCTGGAGTGTTCGTTTTTATCTTTTCTTT. This sequence encodes CAWSVRFYLFF.

J is TRBJ1-1 and V is TRBV5-8, with D perhaps matching TRBD1 (5 bases). V was shortened by 0 bases and J by 5 bases, with 20 bases between the two germline ends. From germline, CDR1 is SGHTS and CDR2 YDEGEE. The CDR3 spans 17 residues. The CDR3 loop reads CASSLAEGAIGWTEAFF. The CDR3 coding sequence is TGTGCCAGCAGCTTGGCCGAAGGGGCTATTGGTTGGACTGAAGCTTTCTTT. Full variable domain (remainder filled in from reference TRBV5-8 and TRBJ1-1): EAGVTQSPTHLIKTRGQQATLRCSPISGHTSVYWYQQALGLGLQFLLWYDEGEERNRGNFPPRFSGRQFPNYSSELNVNALELEDSALYLCASSLAEGAIGWTEAFFGQGTRLTVV.

This clone was observed a single time. The J gene is TRBJ2-7, the V gene TRBV29-1; D possibly corresponds to TRBD2 (6 bases). Germline V gene data show CDR1 as SQVTM and CDR2 as ANQGSEA. The CDR3 has 15 amino acids. Trimming removed 0 bases at V and 3 bases at J, with 15 bases between. The CDR3 spells CSVEDWGGARYEQYF. CDR3 coding DNA: TGCAGCGTTGAAGATTGGGGCGGGGCTCGCTACGAGCAGTACTTC.

The chain joins TRBV7-9 to TRBJ1-2; D not resolved. From germline, CDR1 is SEHNR and CDR2 FQNEAQ (reference sequence). The V and J ends lost 5 bases and 7 bases respectively, with 23 bases between them. This CDR3 comprises 16 residues. DNA of the CDR3: TGTGCCAGCAGCCCCCTAGGGAGTCTGCTGCTCGGTGGCTACACCTTC. It encodes CASSPLGSLLLGGYTF.

The V gene is TRBV7-8, the J gene TRBJ2-7; 8 bases are a match to TRBD2. The CDR3 contains 15 residues. Germline trimming cut 5 bases from V and 4 bases from J; bases unmatched to any gene: 10. Per germline, CDR1 SGHVS and CDR2 FQNEAQ. CDR3 coding DNA: TGTGCCAGCAGCGACACCCGGGGGGGGCGGTACGAGCAGTACTTC. It yields the protein CASSDTRGGRYEQYF.

The V and J genes are TRBV12-3 or TRBV12-4 and TRBJ2-7; no firm D call. V lost 5 bases, J lost 6 bases, and 11 bases lay in between. The CDR3 is 12 residues long. CDR3 loop: CASSLSVAEQYF. The DNA of the CDR3 is TGTGCCAGCAGTCTCTCAGTCGCCGAGCAGTACTTC.

This clone was seen only once. The V and J genes are TRBV19 and TRBJ2-2; 10 nucleotides line up with TRBD2. Germline loops: CDR1 LNHDA, CDR2 SQIVND (reference sequence). The CDR3 extends over 17 amino acids. The V segment lost 6 bases and the J segment 6 bases; nucleotides outside the gene matches: 13. CDR3 amino acids: CASRYADRLAGPGELFF. The CDR3 DNA is TGTGCCAGTAGATACGCCGATAGACTAGCGGGCCCCGGGGAGCTGTTTTTT.